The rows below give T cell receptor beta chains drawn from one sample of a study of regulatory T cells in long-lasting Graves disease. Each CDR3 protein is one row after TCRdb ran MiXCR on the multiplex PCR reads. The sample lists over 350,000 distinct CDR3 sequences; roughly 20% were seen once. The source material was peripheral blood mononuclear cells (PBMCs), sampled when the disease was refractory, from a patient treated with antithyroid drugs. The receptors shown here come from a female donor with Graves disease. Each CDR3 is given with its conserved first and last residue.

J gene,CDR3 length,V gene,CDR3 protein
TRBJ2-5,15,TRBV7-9,CASSLLTGGEETQYF
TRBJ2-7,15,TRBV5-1,CASSLGGSLVYEQYF
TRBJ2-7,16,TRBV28,CASSSPGLALTYEQYF
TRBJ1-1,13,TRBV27,CASSRTGRREAFF
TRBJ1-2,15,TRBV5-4,CASNSRQNLNYGYTF
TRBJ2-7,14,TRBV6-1,CASSSTGDSYEQYF
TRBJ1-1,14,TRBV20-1,CSARTSQGSTEAFF
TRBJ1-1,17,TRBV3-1,CASSQGVLLGGNTEAFF
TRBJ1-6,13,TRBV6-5,CASSSAAGSPLHF
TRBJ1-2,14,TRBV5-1,CASSLAPGSGGYTF
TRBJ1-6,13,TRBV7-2,CASSRDGLSPLHF
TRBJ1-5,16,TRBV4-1,CASSQGGGPSNQPQHF
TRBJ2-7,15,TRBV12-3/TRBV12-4,CASSLVGMGPGEQYF
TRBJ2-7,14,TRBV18,CASSPGSSSYEQYF
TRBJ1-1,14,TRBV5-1,CASGRDPGSTEAFF
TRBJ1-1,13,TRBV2,CASSDGRIAEAFF
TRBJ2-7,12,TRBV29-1,CSVGPVAYEQYF
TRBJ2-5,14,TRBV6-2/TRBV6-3,CASSYLTGEETQYF
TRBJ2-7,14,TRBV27,CASSPGPTRYEQYF
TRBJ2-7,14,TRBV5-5,CASTRTPATYEQYF
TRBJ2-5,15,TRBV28,CASSLALHQPGTQYF
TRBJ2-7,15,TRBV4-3,CASSQRTGGTYEQYF
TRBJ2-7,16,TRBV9,CASSVSAGGPTYEQYF
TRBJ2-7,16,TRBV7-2,CASSLRGQALSYEQYF
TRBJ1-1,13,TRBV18,CASSGPKDTEAFF
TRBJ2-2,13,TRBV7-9,CASSPGAGGELFF
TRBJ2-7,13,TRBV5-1,CAGSLGTSYEQYF
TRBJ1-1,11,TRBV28,CASIMNTEAFF
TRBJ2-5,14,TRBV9,CASSQLGLKETQYF
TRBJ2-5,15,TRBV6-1,CASNGLAGARETQYF
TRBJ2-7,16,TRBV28,CASSHYSGRFVYEQYF
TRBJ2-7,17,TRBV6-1,CASSLGTSGNRFHEQYF
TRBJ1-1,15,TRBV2,CASSEGQTGNTEAFF
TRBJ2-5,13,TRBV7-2,CASSLKGSETQYF
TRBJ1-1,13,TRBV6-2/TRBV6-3,CASSLRTVSEAFF
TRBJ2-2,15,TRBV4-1,CASSPQVATVGELFF
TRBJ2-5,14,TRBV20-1,CSAGIRTKGETQYF
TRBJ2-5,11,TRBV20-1,CSGAFVETQYF
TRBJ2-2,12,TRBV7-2,CASNHNTGELFF
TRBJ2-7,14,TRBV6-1,CASRPSGDYGEQYF
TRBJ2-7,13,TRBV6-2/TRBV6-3,CASSYVWGNEQYF
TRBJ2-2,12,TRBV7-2,CASSRNTGELFF
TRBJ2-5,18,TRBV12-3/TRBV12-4,CASSPAPGLAGGQETQYF
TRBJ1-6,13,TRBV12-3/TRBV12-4,CASSPTSNSPLHF
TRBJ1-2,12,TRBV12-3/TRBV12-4,CASSSTGAGYTF
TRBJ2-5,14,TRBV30,CAWSAAGRQETQYF
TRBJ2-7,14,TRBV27,CASAGFQNGNEQYF
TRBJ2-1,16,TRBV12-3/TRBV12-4,CASSPGLAGGGNEQFF
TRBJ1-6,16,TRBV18,CASSPPGRGRGSPLHF
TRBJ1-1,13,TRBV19,CASSMNRATEAFF
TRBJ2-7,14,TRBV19,CASSTVAGTYEQYF
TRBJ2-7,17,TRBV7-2,CASSPEVEGTSAYEQYF
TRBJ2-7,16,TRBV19,CASSARGLAGAYEQYF
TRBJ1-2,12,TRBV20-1,CSAEYREGGYTF